This T cell receptor beta chain was retrieved from a study of T cells in Graves' hyperthyroidism and ophthalmopathy. General study results and limits: Ophthalmopathy could be told apart from stable hyperthyroidism with a 13 V-J model.

About this clonotype itself: Its specificity is unknown.

Researchers amplified the TCR beta CDR3 regions from RNA transcripts. First-round RT-PCR with HTBI primers amplified the TCR CDR3 region. TCRdb re-analysed the multiplex PCR reads in MiXCR, keeping a single row per CDR3 protein. The sample records roughly 570,000 distinct CDR3 sequences, 35% to 55% being singletons. There are 11 residues in the CDR3. With 4 bases removed from V and 7 bases from J, the gap between germline ends came to 8 bases. Germline V gene sequence: CDR1 ENHRY, CDR2 SYGVKD. Clinical symptoms, serum thyroxine and TRAb, thyroid ultrasound and orbital computed tomography were used for the diagnoses.

This chain links TRBV10-3 with TRBJ2-7, with D maybe TRBD2 (5 bases). The receptor comes from an adult woman with Graves' disease, either hyperthyroidism or ophthalmopathy (not recorded which). The specimen was peripheral blood or thyroid tissue (not recorded which). CDR3 region: CAISAGFEQYF. The CDR3 DNA follows: TGTGCCATCAGTGCGGGGTTTGAGCAGTACTTC.